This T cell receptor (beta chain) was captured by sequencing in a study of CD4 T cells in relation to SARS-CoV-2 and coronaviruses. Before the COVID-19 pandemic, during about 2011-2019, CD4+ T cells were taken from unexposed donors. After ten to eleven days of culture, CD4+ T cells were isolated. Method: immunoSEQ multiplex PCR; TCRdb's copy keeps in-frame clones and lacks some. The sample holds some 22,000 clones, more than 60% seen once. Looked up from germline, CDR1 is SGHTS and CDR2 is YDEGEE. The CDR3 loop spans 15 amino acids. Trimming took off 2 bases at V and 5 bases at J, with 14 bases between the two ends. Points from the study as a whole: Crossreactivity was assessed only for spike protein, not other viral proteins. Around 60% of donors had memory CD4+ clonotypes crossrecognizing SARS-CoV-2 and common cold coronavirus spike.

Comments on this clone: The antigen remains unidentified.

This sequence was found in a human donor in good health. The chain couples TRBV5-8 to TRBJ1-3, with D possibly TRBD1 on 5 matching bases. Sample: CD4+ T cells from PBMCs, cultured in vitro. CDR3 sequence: CASSFEGYGRNTIYF. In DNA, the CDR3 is TGTGCCAGCAGCTTCGAGGGGTACGGGCGAAACACCATATATTTT.